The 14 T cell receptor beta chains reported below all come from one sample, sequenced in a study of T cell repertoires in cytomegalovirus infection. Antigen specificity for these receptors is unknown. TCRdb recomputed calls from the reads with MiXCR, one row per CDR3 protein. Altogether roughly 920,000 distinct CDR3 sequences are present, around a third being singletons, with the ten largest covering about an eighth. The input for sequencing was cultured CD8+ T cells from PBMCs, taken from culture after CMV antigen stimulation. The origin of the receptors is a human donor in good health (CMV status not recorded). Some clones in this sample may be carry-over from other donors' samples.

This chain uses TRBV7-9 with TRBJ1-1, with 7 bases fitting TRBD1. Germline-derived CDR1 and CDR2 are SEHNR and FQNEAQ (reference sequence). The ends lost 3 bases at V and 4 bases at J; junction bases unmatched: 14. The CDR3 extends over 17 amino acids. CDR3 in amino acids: CASSFSPPQGVFTEAFF. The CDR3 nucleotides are TGTGCCAGCAGCTTTAGCCCCCCGCAGGGGGTTTTCACTGAAGCTTTCTTT.

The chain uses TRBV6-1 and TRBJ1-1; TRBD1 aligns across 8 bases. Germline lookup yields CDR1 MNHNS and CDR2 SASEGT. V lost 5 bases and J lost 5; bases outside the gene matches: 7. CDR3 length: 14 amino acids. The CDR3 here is CASSSGGASTEAFF. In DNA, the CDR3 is TGTGCCAGCAGTTCAGGGGGCGCCTCTACTGAAGCTTTCTTT.

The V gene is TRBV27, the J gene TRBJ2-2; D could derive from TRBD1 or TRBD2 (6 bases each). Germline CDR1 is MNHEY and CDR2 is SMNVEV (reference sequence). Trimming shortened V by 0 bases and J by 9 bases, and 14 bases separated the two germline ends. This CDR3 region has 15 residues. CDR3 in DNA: TGTGCCAGCAGTTTATCGGACGGGGGCCAACGGGAGCTGTTTTTT. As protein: CASSLSDGGQRELFF.

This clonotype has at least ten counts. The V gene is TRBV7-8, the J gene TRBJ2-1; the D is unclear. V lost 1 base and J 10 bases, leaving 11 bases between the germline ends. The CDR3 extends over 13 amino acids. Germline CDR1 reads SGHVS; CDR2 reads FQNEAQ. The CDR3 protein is CASSLEWLGEQFF. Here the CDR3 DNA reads TGTGCCAGCAGCTTAGAATGGTTGGGCGAGCAGTTCTTC.

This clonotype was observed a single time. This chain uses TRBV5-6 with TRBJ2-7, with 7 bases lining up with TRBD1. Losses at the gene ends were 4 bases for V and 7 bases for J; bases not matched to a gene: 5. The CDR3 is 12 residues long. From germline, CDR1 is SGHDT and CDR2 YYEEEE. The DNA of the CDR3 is TGTGCCAGCAGCACCACAGGGGTTGAGCAGTACGTC. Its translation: CASSTTGVEQYV.

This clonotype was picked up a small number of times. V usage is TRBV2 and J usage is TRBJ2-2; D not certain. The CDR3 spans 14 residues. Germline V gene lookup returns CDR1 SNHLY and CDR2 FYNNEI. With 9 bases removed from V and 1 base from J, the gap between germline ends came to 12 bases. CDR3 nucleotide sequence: TGTGCCAGTAAAGAGCGCCAGAACACCGGGGAGCTGTTTTTT. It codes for CASKERQNTGELFF.

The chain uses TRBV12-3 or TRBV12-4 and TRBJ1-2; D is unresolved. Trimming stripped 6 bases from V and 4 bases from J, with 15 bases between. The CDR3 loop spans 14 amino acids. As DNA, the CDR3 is TGTGCCAGCAGCCAGGCCGTATACGGCTATGGCTACACCTTC. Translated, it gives CASSQAVYGYGYTF.

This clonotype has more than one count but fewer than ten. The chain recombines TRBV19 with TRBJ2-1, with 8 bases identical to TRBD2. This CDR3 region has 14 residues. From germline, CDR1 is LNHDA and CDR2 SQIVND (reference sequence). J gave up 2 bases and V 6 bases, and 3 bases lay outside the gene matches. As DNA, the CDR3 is TGTGCCAGTAGGTTAGCGGGGCCCTACAATGAGCAGTTCTTC. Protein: CASRLAGPYNEQFF.

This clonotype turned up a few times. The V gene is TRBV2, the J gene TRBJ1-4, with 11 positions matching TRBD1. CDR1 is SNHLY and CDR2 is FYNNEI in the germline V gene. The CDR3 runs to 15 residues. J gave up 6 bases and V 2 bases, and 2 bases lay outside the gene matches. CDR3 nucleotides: TGTGCCAGCAGTGAAAGGACAGGGGGCTATGAAAAACTGTTTTTT. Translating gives CASSERTGGYEKLFF.

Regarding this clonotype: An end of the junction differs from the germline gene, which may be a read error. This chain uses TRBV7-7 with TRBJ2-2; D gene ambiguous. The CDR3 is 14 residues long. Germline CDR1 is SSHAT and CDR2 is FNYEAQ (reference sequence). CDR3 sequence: CASSLALHTRELFF. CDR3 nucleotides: TGTGCTAGCAGCTTAGCCCTTCACACCAGGGAGCTGTTTTTT.

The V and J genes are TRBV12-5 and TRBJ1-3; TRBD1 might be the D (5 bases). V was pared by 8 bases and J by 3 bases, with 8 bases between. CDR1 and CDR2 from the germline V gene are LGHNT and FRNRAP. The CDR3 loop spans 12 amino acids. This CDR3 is CASSGIGNTIYF. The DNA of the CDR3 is TGTGCTAGTTCAGGGATTGGAAACACCATATATTTT. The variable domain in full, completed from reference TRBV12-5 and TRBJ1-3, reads DARVTQTPRHKVTEMGQEVTMRCQPILGHNTVFWYRQTMMQGLELLAYFRNRAPLDDSGMPKDRFSAEMPDATLATLKIQPSEPRDSAVYFCASSGIGNTIYFGEGSWLTVV.

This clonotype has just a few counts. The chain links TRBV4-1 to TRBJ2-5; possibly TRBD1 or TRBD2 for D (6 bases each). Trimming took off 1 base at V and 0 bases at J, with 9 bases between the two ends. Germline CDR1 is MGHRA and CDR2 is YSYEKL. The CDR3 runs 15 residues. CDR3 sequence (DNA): TGCGCCAGCAGCCAAGGCGGGACATACCAAGAGACCCAGTACTTC. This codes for CASSQGGTYQETQYF.

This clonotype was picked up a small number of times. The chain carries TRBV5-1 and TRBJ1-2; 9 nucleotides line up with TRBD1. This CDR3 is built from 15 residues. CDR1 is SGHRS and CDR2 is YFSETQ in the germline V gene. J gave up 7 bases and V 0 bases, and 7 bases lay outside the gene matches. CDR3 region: CASSLAEGQGRGYTF. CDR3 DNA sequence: TGCGCCAGCAGCTTGGCTGAGGGACAGGGCCGTGGCTACACCTTC. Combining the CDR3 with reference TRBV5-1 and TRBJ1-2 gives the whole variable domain KAGVTQTPRYLIKTRGQQVTLSCSPISGHRSVSWYQQTPGQGLQFLFEYFSETQRNKGNFPGRFSGRQFSNSRSEMNVSTLELGDSALYLCASSLAEGQGRGYTFGSGTRLTVV.

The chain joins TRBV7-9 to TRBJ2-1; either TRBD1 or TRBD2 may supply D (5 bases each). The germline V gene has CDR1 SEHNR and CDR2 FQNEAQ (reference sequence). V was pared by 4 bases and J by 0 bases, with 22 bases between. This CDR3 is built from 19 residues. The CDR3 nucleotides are TGTGCCAGCAGCTACCCAGACAGCCCGACTACCATCTCCTACAATGAGCAGTTCTTC. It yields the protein CASSYPDSPTTISYNEQFF.